A selection of T cell receptor beta chains follows, all from one sample in a study of monozygotic twins with inflammatory bowel disease. TCRdb re-called the 5' RACE reads and shows each CDR3 protein once, DNA omitted. Its table lists approximately 160,000 distinct CDR3 sequences. The sample comprised blood. The origin of the receptors is a human donor with ulcerative colitis or Crohn's disease, or a healthy co-twin of an affected twin (not recorded which). CDR3s include the opening cysteine and the closing phenylalanine or tryptophan. Each record gives: CDR3 protein, V gene, J gene, clone size. Only some rows state a clone size, as once, few, many or a class for expanded clones.

CSVDLGAIDEQYF,TRBV29-1,TRBJ2-7,.
CASSSTLSPWGEQYF,TRBV7-9,TRBJ2-7,.
CASRGGQFSSYNSPLHF,TRBV6-1,TRBJ1-6,.
CASRSGLKGSGNTIYF,TRBV12-3/TRBV12-4,TRBJ1-3,.
CASSHGRQELNTEAFF,TRBV4-2,TRBJ1-1,.
CASSTLTGGDYGYTF,TRBV28,TRBJ1-2,.
CASTISRGSNEKLFF,TRBV28,TRBJ1-4,.
CASSRIGQPQHF,TRBV3-1,TRBJ1-5,.
CSARVTDSNYGYTF,TRBV20-1,TRBJ1-2,.
CSACGLAGVSGANVLTF,TRBV20-1,TRBJ2-6,.
CSARDHWGGNSYNEQFF,TRBV20-1,TRBJ2-1,.
CASRRLAGVSGELFF,TRBV3-1,TRBJ2-2,.
CASLPGGSGDTEAFF,TRBV5-1,TRBJ1-1,.
CASSSGQGAHTGELFF,TRBV5-1,TRBJ2-2,.
CASSPRPQQPQHF,TRBV7-2,TRBJ1-5,.
CASSESGRGYEQYF,TRBV10-2,TRBJ2-7,medium-sized
CASSTGPGRLMNTEAFF,TRBV7-6,TRBJ1-1,.
CASSFGDRGTDTQYF,TRBV5-5,TRBJ2-3,.
CASSLGTSTYEQYF,TRBV7-2,TRBJ2-7,.
CATRIAGGAMRYTQYF,TRBV28,TRBJ2-3,.
CSGTPDVAGLSQETQYF,TRBV20-1,TRBJ2-5,.
CASSERDGARQRVHDPAYNEQFF,TRBV9,TRBJ2-1,.
CASSLRQKPYEQYF,TRBV27,TRBJ2-7,.
CASSLDREQYF,TRBV5-1,TRBJ2-7,.
CASSLETGSYNEQFF,TRBV5-1,TRBJ2-1,.
CASSPSRTAYEQYF,TRBV25-1,TRBJ2-7,.
CASSPSGDFSGNTIYF,TRBV18,TRBJ1-3,.
CASSPRLGRYGYTF,TRBV7-8,TRBJ1-2,.
CSVTGSDEQYF,TRBV29-1,TRBJ2-7,.
CASSLQTAHGYTF,TRBV5-4,TRBJ1-2,.
CSARSGTGRQPQHF,TRBV20-1,TRBJ1-5,.
CSARDPISLERGEQYF,TRBV20-1,TRBJ2-7,.
CASSFWGSPLHF,TRBV27,TRBJ1-6,.
CASSAGAENIQYF,TRBV7-9,TRBJ2-4,.
CASRGTVDSYEQYF,TRBV6-6,TRBJ2-7,.
CASSLGGGTNTGELFF,TRBV7-6,TRBJ2-2,.
CSAELGTLTDSPLHF,TRBV20-1,TRBJ1-6,.
CATREGTSGSDSDEQFF,TRBV10-3,TRBJ2-1,.
CASSLADRSREQYF,TRBV7-9,TRBJ2-7,.
CAIGSSYEQYF,TRBV10-3,TRBJ2-7,.
CASSLGGSYNSPLHF,TRBV11-2,TRBJ1-6,.
CASSFQKTQYF,TRBV12-3/TRBV12-4,TRBJ2-5,.
CASSQEVTGGDTQYF,TRBV14,TRBJ2-3,.
CASSFRLSPDTQYF,TRBV5-1,TRBJ2-3,.
CSARGSGAGQETQYF,TRBV20-1,TRBJ2-5,.
CASSLAEGGLSEQYF,TRBV11-2,TRBJ2-7,.
CAIRTPGPPYEQYF,TRBV10-3,TRBJ2-7,.
CAISESTRTYNEQFF,TRBV10-3,TRBJ2-1,.
CAWSVLAKSGELFF,TRBV30,TRBJ2-2,.
CASSSPSYGYTF,TRBV19,TRBJ1-2,.
CASSLKGTGVYNEQFF,TRBV5-5,TRBJ2-1,.
CASMGGNTDTQYF,TRBV12-3/TRBV12-4,TRBJ2-3,.
CASSSPRGVNYGYTF,TRBV6-5,TRBJ1-2,.
CSVEKSLQETQYF,TRBV29-1,TRBJ2-5,.
CASSAGLAGVGEQFF,TRBV12-3/TRBV12-4,TRBJ2-1,.
CASSIRGAVAKNMQYF,TRBV19,TRBJ2-4,.
CAISEGAGGPIRNEQFF,TRBV10-3,TRBJ2-1,.
CASRNSGNTIYF,TRBV6-5,TRBJ1-3,.
CASSPRQGPNTEAFF,TRBV19,TRBJ1-1,.
CSAIRQILTEAFF,TRBV20-1,TRBJ1-1,.